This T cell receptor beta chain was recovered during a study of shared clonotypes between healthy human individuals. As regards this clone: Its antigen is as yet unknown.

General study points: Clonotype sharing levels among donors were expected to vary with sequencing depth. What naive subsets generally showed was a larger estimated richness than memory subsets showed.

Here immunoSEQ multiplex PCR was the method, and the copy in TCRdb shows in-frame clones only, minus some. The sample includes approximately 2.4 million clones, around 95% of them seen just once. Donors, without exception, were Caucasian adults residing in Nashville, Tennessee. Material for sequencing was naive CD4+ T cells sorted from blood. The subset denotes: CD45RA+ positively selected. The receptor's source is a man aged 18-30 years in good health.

The CDR3 DNA reads TGTGCCAGCGGAGGAGTGGGAAACACCGGGGAGCTGTTTTTT. Translating gives CASGGVGNTGELFF. The chain employs TRBV6-5 and TRBJ2-2; D possibly corresponds to TRBD2 (5 bases). This CDR3 has 14 amino acids. CDR1 MNHEY and CDR2 SVGAGI come from the germline V gene. V was pared by 8 bases and J by 2 bases, with 12 bases between.